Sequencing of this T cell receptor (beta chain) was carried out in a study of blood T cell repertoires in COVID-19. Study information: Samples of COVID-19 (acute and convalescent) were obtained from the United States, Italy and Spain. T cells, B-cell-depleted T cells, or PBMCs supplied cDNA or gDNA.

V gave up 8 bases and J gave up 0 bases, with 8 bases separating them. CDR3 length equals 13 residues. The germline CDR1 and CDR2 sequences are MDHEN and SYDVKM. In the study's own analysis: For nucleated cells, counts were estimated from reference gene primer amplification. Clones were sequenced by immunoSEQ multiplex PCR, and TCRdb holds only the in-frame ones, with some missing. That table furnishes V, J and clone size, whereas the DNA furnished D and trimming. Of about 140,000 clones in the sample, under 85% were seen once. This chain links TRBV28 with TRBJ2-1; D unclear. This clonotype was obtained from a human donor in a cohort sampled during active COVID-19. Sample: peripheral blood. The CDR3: CASVFGSYNEQFF. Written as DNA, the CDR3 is TGTGCCAGCGTGTTCGGCTCCTACAATGAGCAGTTCTTC.